The next 23 T cell receptor beta chains were all read from a single sample in a study of cytomegalovirus exposure and HLA in healthy donors. This table comes from immunoSEQ multiplex PCR, and its TCRdb copy is limited to in-frame clones, with some not included. Found here are 100,000 to 150,000 clones, around nine tenths of them singletons; the top ten hold about 1.4%. The sequencing sample was made of PBMCs. Source of these receptors: a man under 40 in good health and CMV-seronegative.

This rearrangement joins TRBV5-1 to TRBJ2-7; weak D call: TRBD1 (5 bases). CDR3 size: 16 residues. Looked up from germline, CDR1 is SGHRS and CDR2 is YFSETQ. V lost 1 base and J 0 bases, leaving 14 bases between the germline ends. CDR3 bases: TGCGCCAGCAGCTTGCCGAACCAAGGGGTCTCCTACGAGCAGTACTTC. Translated: CASSLPNQGVSYEQYF.

This clone was counted once. This chain uses TRBV2 with TRBJ2-3; TRBD1 aligns across 8 bases. The germline V gene encodes CDR1 SNHLY and CDR2 FYNNEI. This CDR3 comprises 15 residues. V trimming: 6 bases; J trimming: 0 bases; junction bases outside the gene matches: 5. The CDR3: CASSAGQGSTDTQYF. Here the CDR3 DNA reads TGTGCCAGCAGCGCAGGACAGGGTAGCACAGATACGCAGTATTTT.

The chain carries TRBV9 and TRBJ2-7; D is possibly TRBD2 (6 bases). The CDR3 spans 14 residues. V was trimmed by 2 bases and J by 7 bases, leaving 16 bases between them. Germline V gene data show CDR1 as SGDLS and CDR2 as YYNGEE. CDR3 in amino acids: CASSVDYLFREQYF. The CDR3 DNA sequence: TGTGCCAGCAGCGTGGACTACCTCTTCCGGGAGCAGTACTTC.

CDR3 sequence reads: CASSHTTGANYGYTF. CDR3 coding DNA: TGTGCCAGCAGCCACACGACAGGGGCTAACTATGGCTACACCTTC. The chain uses TRBV5-6 and TRBJ1-2; 8 bases are shared with TRBD1. The CDR3 is made up of 15 amino acids. Trimming removed 4 bases from V and 0 bases from J; junction bases left unmatched: 5. The germline CDR1 and CDR2 sequences are SGHDT and YYEEEE.

The chain joins TRBV6-5 to TRBJ1-4; D uncertain. CDR3 length equals 14 residues. Per the germline V gene, CDR1 is MNHEY and CDR2 is SVGAGI. V lost 3 bases to trimming and J lost 5 bases, with 10 bases between them. CDR3 amino acids: CASSYRRLNEKLFF. The CDR3 region has the DNA TGTGCCAGCAGTTATCGGCGGTTGAATGAAAAACTGTTTTTT.

The chain links TRBV7-9 to TRBJ1-5; 7 bases agree with TRBD1. V lost 5 bases to trimming and J lost 1 base; unmatched junction nucleotides: 5. The CDR3 consists of 15 residues. Germline lookup yields CDR1 SEHNR and CDR2 FQNEAQ (reference sequence). CDR3 bases: TGTGCCAGCAGCCGACAGGGTAAGAGCAATCAGCCCCAGCATTTT. Encoded protein: CASSRQGKSNQPQHF.

The chain combines TRBV2 with TRBJ1-3; D perhaps matches TRBD1 (6 bases). Germline V gene sequence: CDR1 SNHLY, CDR2 FYNNEI. The CDR3 totals 15 residues. V was pared by 6 bases and J by 4 bases, with 16 bases between. CDR3 sequence (DNA): TGTGCCAGCAGCTACGGACAGAGACTCGGAAACACCATATATTTT. Encoded protein: CASSYGQRLGNTIYF.

This chain links TRBV9 with TRBJ2-7; D uncertain. This CDR3 region has 14 residues. With 0 bases removed from V and 0 bases from J, the gap between germline ends came to 7 bases. Germline values: CDR1 SGDLS, CDR2 YYNGEE. The DNA for the CDR3 is TGTGCCAGCAGCGTAGCTACCCGCTCCTACGAGCAGTACTTC. Encoded protein: CASSVATRSYEQYF.

To note about this clone: This same CDR3 is encoded by further DNA sequences in the sample. J is TRBJ1-1 and V is TRBV27; the D is unclear. The CDR3 spans 13 residues. The V end was cut by 2 bases, the J end by 1 base, with 5 bases between. Germline V gives CDR1 MNHEY, CDR2 SMNVEV (reference sequence). CDR3 DNA: TGTGCCAGCAGTTTAGGCCAGAACACTGAAGCTTTCTTT. Translating it yields CASSLGQNTEAFF.

The genes are TRBV10-3 and TRBJ1-6; TRBD1 is a possible D gene (6 bases). Trimming took off 4 bases at V and 6 bases at J, with 13 bases between the two ends. Germline CDR1 is ENHRY and CDR2 is SYGVKD. The CDR3 consists of 15 residues. This CDR3 reads CAISALQGLNSPLHF. Written as DNA, the CDR3 is TGTGCCATCAGTGCCTTACAGGGCCTTAATTCACCCCTCCACTTT.

The chain uses TRBV6-5 and TRBJ1-2, with 7 nucleotides matching TRBD1. The V gene's germline CDR1 is MNHEY and CDR2 SVGAGI. The CDR3 consists of 13 residues. Germline trimming cut 2 bases from V and 3 bases from J; bases unmatched to any gene: 0. The CDR3 DNA is TGTGCCAGCAGTTACGGGACAGACTATGGCTACACCTTC. As protein: CASSYGTDYGYTF.

In its sample, this clone was seen once. The chain carries TRBV7-9 and TRBJ1-2; TRBD1 aligns across 8 bases. Germline V gene lookup returns CDR1 SEHNR and CDR2 FQNEAQ (reference sequence). The CDR3 has 14 residues. Trimming cost V 4 bases and J 4 bases; bases outside gene matches: 5. CDR3 nucleotides: TGTGCCAGCAGCTCGGGACAGGTCTTCTATGGCTACACCTTC. It translates to CASSSGQVFYGYTF.

This clone was seen more than once but under ten times. The J gene is TRBJ2-1, the V gene TRBV18; D may be TRBD1 (6 bases). CDR1 KGHSH and CDR2 LQKENI come from the germline V gene. The CDR3 spans 12 residues. The germline V and J ends were trimmed by 3 bases and 8 bases, with 8 bases remaining between them. CDR3: CASSPRGDEQFF. The CDR3 region has the DNA TGTGCCAGCTCACCCAGGGGTGATGAGCAGTTCTTC.

The chain couples TRBV5-1 to TRBJ1-3; TRBD1 matches at 9 bases. The CDR3 has 18 residues. The V and J ends lost 1 base and 0 bases, in that order; junction bases with no gene match: 8. Germline V CDR1 and CDR2: SGHRS, YFSETQ. The CDR3 reads CASSLSGQGSYSGNTIYF. CDR3 DNA sequence: TGCGCCAGCAGCTTGAGTGGACAGGGGAGCTACTCTGGAAACACCATATATTTT.

CDR3 loop: CASSPPGVAGNTIYF. CDR3 sequence (DNA): TGCGCCAGCAGCCCCCCGGGAGTGGCTGGAAACACCATATATTTT. The chain carries TRBV4-1 and TRBJ1-3; D remains unclear. V lost 4 bases, J lost 2 bases, and 12 bases lay in between. Per germline, CDR1 MGHRA and CDR2 YSYEKL. The CDR3 extends over 15 amino acids.

The chain has TRBV19 and TRBJ2-2; D not certain. The CDR3 covers 14 residues. Trimming cost V 6 bases and J 7 bases, with 15 bases left between them. Germline loops: CDR1 LNHDA, CDR2 SQIVND (reference sequence). CDR3 in DNA: TGTGCCAGTAGCCCCCTGTCCGGGTTCGGGGAGCTGTTTTTT. It encodes CASSPLSGFGELFF.

The chain carries TRBV11-2 and TRBJ2-7; 8 positions agree with TRBD1. The ends lost 4 bases at V and 7 bases at J; junction bases unmatched: 12. This CDR3 spans 15 amino acids. Germline CDR1 reads SGHAT; CDR2 reads FQNNGV. CDR3 amino acids: CASSSTAGRGREQYF. The CDR3 bases are TGTGCCAGCAGCTCGACCGCGGGCAGGGGGCGAGAGCAGTACTTC.

V and J are TRBV12-5 and TRBJ1-1, with D perhaps matching TRBD1 (6 bases). V lost 5 bases, J lost 3 bases, and 7 bases lay in between. This CDR3 contains 12 residues. Germline V lookup: CDR1 LGHNT, CDR2 FRNRAP. CDR3 sequence: CASGNRDTEAFF. The CDR3 region has the DNA TGTGCTAGTGGTAACAGGGACACTGAAGCTTTCTTT.

The chain couples TRBV30 to TRBJ1-1; the match to TRBD1 covers 7 bases. V was clipped by 2 bases and J by 0 bases; unmatched bases: 0. Germline values: CDR1 GTSNPN, CDR2 SVGIG (reference sequence). The CDR3 is 13 residues long. CDR3 loop: CAWSTGVNTEAFF. CDR3 nucleotide sequence: TGTGCCTGGAGTACAGGGGTGAACACTGAAGCTTTCTTT.

This clone appeared a single time. This chain joins TRBV7-3 and TRBJ2-3; 7 positions match TRBD2. This CDR3 contains 14 residues. V was pared by 5 bases and J by 2 bases, with 4 bases of the junction left unmatched. CDR1 and CDR2 from the germline V gene are SGHTA and FQGTGA. The CDR3 spells CASSLLALTDTQYF. The CDR3 DNA reads TGTGCCAGCAGCCTACTAGCGCTCACAGATACGCAGTATTTT.

The V call is TRBV7-7, the J call TRBJ2-1; D gene uncertain. The CDR3 extends over 13 amino acids. CDR1 and CDR2 (germline): SSHAT, FNYEAQ (reference sequence). Deletions cut 1 base from V and 7 bases from J, with 8 bases between. Here the CDR3 DNA reads TGTGCCAGCAGCTTAGAAACGGGTAATGAGCAGTTCTTC. This encodes CASSLETGNEQFF.

V and J are TRBV5-1 and TRBJ1-1; 10 bases agree with TRBD1. The germline V gene has CDR1 SGHRS and CDR2 YFSETQ. The CDR3 has 14 amino acids. The V and J ends lost 6 bases and 5 bases, in that order; junction bases with no gene match: 7. The CDR3 DNA sequence: TGCGCCAGCACCCCGGACAGGGGGAAGACTGAAGCTTTCTTT. Amino acid sequence: CASTPDRGKTEAFF.

The sample holds a few counts of this clone. V gene TRBV9 combines with J gene TRBJ1-2; 7 nucleotides match TRBD1. From germline, CDR1 is SGDLS and CDR2 YYNGEE. The V and J ends lost 4 bases and 5 bases, in that order; junction bases with no gene match: 8. The CDR3 contains 14 residues. The CDR3 bases are TGTGCCAGCAGCCCCAGGGCAGGGGGGTATGGCTACACCTTC. Its translation: CASSPRAGGYGYTF.